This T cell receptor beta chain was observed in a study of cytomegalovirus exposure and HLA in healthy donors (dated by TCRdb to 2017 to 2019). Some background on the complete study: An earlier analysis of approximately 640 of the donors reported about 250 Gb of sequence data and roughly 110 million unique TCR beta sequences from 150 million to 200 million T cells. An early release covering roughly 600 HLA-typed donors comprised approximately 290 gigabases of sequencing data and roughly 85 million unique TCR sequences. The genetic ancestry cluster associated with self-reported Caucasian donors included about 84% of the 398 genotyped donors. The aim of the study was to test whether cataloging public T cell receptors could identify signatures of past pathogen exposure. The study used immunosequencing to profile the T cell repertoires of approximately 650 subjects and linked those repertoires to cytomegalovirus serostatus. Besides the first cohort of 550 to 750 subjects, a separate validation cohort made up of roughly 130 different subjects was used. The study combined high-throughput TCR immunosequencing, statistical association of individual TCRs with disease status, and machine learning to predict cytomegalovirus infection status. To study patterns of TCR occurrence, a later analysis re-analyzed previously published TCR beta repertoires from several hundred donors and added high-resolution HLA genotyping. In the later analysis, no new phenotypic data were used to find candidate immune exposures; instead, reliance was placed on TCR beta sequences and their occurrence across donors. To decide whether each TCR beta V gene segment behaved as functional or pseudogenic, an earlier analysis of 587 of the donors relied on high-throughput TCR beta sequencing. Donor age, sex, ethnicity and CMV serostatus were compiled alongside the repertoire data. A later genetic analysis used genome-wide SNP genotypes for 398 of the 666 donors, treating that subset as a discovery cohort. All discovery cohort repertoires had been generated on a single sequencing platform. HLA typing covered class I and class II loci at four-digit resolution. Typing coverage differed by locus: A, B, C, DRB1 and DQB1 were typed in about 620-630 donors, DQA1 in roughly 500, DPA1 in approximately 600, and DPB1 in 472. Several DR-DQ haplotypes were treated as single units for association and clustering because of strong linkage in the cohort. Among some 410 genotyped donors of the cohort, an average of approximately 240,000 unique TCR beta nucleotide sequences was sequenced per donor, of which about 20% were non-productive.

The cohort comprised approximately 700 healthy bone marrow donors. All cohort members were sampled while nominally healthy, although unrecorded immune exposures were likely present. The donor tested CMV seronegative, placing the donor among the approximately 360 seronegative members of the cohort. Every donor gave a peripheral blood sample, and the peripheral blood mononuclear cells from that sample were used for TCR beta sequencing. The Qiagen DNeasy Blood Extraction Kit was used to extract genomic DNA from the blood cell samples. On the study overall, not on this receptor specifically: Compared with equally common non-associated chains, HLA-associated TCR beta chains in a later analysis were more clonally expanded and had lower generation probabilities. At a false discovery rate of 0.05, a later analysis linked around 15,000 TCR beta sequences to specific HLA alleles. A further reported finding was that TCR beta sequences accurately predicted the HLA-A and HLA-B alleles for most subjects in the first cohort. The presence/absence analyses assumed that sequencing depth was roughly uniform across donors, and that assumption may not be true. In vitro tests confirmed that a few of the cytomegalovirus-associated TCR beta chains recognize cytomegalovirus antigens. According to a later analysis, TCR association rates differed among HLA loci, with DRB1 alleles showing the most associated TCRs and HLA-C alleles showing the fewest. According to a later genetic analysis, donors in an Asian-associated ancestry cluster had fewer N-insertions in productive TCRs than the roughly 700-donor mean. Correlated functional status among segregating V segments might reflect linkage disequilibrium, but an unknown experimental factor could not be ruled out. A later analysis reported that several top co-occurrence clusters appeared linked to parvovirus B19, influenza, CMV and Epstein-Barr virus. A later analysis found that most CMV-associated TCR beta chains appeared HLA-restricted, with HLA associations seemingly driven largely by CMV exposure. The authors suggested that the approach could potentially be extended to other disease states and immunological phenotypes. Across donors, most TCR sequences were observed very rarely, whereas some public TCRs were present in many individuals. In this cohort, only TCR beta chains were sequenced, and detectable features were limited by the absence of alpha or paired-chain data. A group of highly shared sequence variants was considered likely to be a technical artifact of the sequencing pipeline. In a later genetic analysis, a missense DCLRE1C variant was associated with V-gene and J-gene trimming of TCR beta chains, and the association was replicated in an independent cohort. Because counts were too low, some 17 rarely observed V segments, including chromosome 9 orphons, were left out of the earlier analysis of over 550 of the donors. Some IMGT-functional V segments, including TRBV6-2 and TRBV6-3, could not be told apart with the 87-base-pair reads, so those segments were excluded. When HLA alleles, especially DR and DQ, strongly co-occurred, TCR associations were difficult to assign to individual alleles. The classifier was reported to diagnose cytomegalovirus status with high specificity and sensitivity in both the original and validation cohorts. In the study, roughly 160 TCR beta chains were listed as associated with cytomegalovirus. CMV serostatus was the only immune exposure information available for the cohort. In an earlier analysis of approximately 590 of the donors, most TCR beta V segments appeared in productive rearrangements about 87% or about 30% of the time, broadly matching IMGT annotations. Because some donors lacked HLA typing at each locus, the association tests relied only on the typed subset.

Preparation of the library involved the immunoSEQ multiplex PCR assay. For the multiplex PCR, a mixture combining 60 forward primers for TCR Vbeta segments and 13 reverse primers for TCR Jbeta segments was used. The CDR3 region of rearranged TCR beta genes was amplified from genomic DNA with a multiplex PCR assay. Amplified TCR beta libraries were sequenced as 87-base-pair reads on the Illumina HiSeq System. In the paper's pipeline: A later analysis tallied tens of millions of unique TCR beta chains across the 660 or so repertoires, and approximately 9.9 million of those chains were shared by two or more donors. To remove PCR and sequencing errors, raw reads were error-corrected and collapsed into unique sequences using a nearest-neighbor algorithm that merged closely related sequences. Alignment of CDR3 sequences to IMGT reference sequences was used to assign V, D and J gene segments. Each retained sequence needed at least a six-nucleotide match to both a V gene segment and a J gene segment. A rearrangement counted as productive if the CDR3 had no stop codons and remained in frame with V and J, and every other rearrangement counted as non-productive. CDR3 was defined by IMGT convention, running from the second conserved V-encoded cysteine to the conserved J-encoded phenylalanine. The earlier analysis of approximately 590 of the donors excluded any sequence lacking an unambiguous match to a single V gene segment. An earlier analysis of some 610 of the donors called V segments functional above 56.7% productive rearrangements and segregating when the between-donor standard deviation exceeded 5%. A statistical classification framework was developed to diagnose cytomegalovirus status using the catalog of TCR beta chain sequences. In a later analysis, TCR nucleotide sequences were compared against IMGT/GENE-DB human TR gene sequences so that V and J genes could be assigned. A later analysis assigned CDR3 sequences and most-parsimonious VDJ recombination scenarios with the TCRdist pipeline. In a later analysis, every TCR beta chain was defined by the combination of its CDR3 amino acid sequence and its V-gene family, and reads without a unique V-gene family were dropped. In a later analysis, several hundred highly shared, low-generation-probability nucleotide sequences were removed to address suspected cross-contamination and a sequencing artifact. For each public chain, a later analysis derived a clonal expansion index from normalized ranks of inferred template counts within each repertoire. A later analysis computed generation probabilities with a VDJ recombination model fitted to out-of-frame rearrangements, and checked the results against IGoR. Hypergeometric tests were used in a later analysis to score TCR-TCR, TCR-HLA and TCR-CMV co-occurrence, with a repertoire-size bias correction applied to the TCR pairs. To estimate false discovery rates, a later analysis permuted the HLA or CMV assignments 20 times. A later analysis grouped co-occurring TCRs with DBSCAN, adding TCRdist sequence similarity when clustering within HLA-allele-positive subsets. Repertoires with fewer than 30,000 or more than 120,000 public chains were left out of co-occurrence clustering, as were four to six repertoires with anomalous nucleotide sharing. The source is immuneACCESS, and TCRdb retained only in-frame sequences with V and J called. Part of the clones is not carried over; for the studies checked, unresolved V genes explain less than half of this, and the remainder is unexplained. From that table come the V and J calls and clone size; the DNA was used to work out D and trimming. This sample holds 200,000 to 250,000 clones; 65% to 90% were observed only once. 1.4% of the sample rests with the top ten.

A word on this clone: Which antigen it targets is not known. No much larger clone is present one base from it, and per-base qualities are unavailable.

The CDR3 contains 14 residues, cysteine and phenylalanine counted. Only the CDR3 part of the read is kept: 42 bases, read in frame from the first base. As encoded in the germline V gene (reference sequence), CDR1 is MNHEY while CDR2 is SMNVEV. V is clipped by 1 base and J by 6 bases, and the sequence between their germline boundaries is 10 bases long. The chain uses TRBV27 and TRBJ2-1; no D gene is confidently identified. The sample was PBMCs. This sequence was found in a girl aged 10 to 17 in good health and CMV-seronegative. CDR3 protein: CASSLFKEINEQFF. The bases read TGTGCCAGCAGTTTATTCAAGGAGATCAATGAGCAGTTCTTC.